The 9 T cell receptor beta chains listed next were all sequenced from one sample in a study of T cell changes during pregnancy in multiple sclerosis. The table came from immunoSEQ multiplex PCR; TCRdb's copy has only in-frame clones and leaves some out. The data show 26,000 or so clones, approximately 90% seen once. The sequences come from CD8+ T cells from peripheral blood mononuclear cells, collected before pregnancy. The receptors originated from a female donor with multiple sclerosis, enrolled in a pregnancy study.

The chain joins TRBV6-5 to TRBJ1-1, with D possibly matching TRBD1 (5 bases). Trimming left V 2 bases short and J 0 bases short, with 7 bases between. Per germline, CDR1 MNHEY and CDR2 SVGAGI. The CDR3 is 14 amino acids. CDR3 protein: CASSYGGMNTEAFF. CDR3 bases: TGTGCCAGCAGTTACGGGGGGATGAACACTGAAGCTTTCTTT.

The chain employs TRBV19 and TRBJ2-1, with 9 bases fitting TRBD2. From germline, CDR1 is LNHDA and CDR2 SQIVND (reference sequence). The CDR3 runs to 17 residues. V lost 5 bases, J lost 0 bases, and 8 bases stayed unmatched. CDR3 bases: TGTGCCAGTAGTTTATCTAGCGGGATATCCTCCTACAATGAGCAGTTCTTC. Protein sequence: CASSLSSGISSYNEQFF.

V is TRBV4-3 and J is TRBJ2-2; TRBD1 might be the D (5 bases). The CDR3 is made up of 16 amino acids. V dropped 0 bases and J dropped 1 base, with 9 bases sitting between them. Looked up from germline, CDR1 is LGHNA and CDR2 is YSLEER. CDR3 in DNA: TGCGCCAGCAGCCAAGATTTTAGGGGGAACACCGGGGAGCTGTTTTTT. Translation: CASSQDFRGNTGELFF.

The chain uses TRBV9 and TRBJ2-5; 11 bases align to TRBD2. The CDR3 totals 14 residues. Germline CDR1 is SGDLS and CDR2 is YYNGEE. V was pared by 4 bases and J by 6 bases, with 5 bases of the junction left unmatched. As DNA, the CDR3 is TGTGCCAGCAGCATCCTAGCGGGAGGTCAGACCCAGTACTTC. Translating gives CASSILAGGQTQYF.

This chain connects TRBV7-9 to TRBJ2-5; tentatively, D is TRBD1 (6 bases). CDR1 and CDR2 from the germline V gene are SEHNR and FQNEAQ (reference sequence). The CDR3 is 14 amino acids. The germline V and J ends were trimmed by 4 bases and 1 base, with 10 bases remaining between them. The CDR3 nucleotides are TGTGCCAGCAGCTGGGACATTTCCCAAGAGACCCAGTACTTC. Protein product: CASSWDISQETQYF.

The chain has TRBV5-3 and TRBJ2-3; 13 nucleotides match TRBD2. TRBV5-3 is given ORF status, its function remaining uncertain. V gave up 4 bases and J gave up 4 bases; unmatched junction bases: 9. The CDR3 has 17 residues. The CDR3 DNA reads as TGTGCCAGAAGCCGCACGGAACTAGCGGGAGGGGCAGATACGCAGTATTTT. Translated, it gives CARSRTELAGGADTQYF.

This chain uses TRBV4-1 with TRBJ1-1; maybe TRBD1 (5 bases). The CDR3 consists of 16 residues. V was cut by 0 bases and J by 6 bases, with 17 bases left in between. Germline CDR1 and CDR2: MGHRA and YSYEKL. CDR3 residues: CASSQEGTGPRAEAFF. The CDR3 DNA reads TGCGCCAGCAGCCAAGAGGGGACTGGGCCGAGGGCTGAAGCTTTCTTT.

The chain links TRBV9 to TRBJ2-1, with 7 bases that match TRBD1. Trimming at V came to 2 bases and at J to 3 bases, leaving 5 bases not matched to a gene. Germline CDR1 reads SGDLS; CDR2 reads YYNGEE. The CDR3 length is 15 residues. CDR3 bases: TGTGCCAGCAGCGTCTCCGGACAGGACTACAATGAGCAGTTCTTC. This encodes CASSVSGQDYNEQFF.

This clone was observed a few times. This chain links TRBV4-3 with TRBJ2-7; 7 bases are a match to TRBD1. V shed 0 bases and J 0 bases; nucleotides not matched to a gene: 5. The germline gives CDR1 LGHNA, CDR2 YSLEER. There are 16 residues in the CDR3. The CDR3 DNA is TGCGCCAGCAGCCAAGAGTGGACAGGAACCTCCTACGAGCAGTACTTC. Protein product: CASSQEWTGTSYEQYF.